These 26 T cell receptor beta chains came from one sample sequenced in a study of T-cell reconstitution after alpha-beta-depleted transplantation in children. Library preparation (for TCRbeta) was performed with unique molecular identifiers. One entry per CDR3 protein, called by TCRdb with MiXCR from the PCR reads. In the table there are hundreds of thousands of distinct CDR3 sequences, under 15% of which are singletons. This sample comprised PBMCs, obtained before TCRalphabeta/CD19-depleted stem cell transplant. These receptor sequences come from a girl between 2 and 10 years old with congenital amegakaryocytic thrombocytopenia, due to receive a stem cell transplant.

This clonotype was detected ten times or more. The CDR3 region is CASSLRLAGVFTGELFF. CDR3 nucleotide sequence: TGTGCCAGCAGCTTACGTCTAGCGGGAGTGTTCACCGGGGAGCTGTTTTTT. This chain connects TRBV7-8 to TRBJ2-2; 10 bases match TRBD2. Trimming took 2 bases from V and 4 from J; bases not matched to a gene: 7. The V gene's germline CDR1 is SGHVS and CDR2 FQNEAQ. This CDR3 comprises 17 residues.

The sample holds a few counts of this clonotype. The chain is built from TRBV6-5 and TRBJ2-3; the D is unclear. The ends were cut back, 2 bases at V and 0 bases at J, with 18 bases in the middle. Germline-derived CDR1 and CDR2 are MNHEY and SVGAGI. The CDR3 loop spans 18 amino acids. The CDR3 bases are TGTGCCAGCAGTTACCGTAACGGACGGCCTCCTAGCACAGATACGCAGTATTTT. This encodes CASSYRNGRPPSTDTQYF.

Worth noting for this clonotype: At one of its ends the junction is not consistent with the germline gene, which may arise from a read error. The V call is TRBV7-3, the J call TRBJ2-5; 7 bases line up with TRBD1. CDR3 length: 13 residues. From germline, CDR1 is SGHTA and CDR2 FQGTGA. The CDR3 nucleotides read TGTGCCAGCAGCGTACAGGGGCAAGGGACCCAGTACTTC. Translation gives CASSVQGQGTQYF.

This chain joins TRBV2 and TRBJ1-1; D is undetermined. Per germline, CDR1 SNHLY and CDR2 FYNNEI. The CDR3 length is 14 residues. Trimming left V 6 bases short and J 6 bases short, with 17 bases between. CDR3: CASRVGRDSSEAFF. The CDR3 nucleotides read TGTGCCAGCAGGGTAGGACGGGATTCCTCTGAAGCTTTCTTT.

This rearrangement joins TRBV5-1 to TRBJ2-5, with a weak D call TRBD2 (5 bases). Germline CDR1 is SGHRS and CDR2 is YFSETQ. CDR3 length: 13 residues. Trimming removed 6 bases at V and 5 bases at J, with 14 bases between. CDR3 in amino acids: CASKVGDPETQYF. The CDR3 bases are TGCGCCAGCAAGGTGGGAGACCCGGAGACCCAGTACTTC.

In this sample, this clonotype turned up many times. The CDR3 sequence: CASSSRLVWAGGDLTYNEQFF. In DNA form, the CDR3 reads TGTGCCAGCAGCTCCCGGCTGGTGTGGGCGGGAGGTGACCTTACCTACAATGAGCAGTTCTTC. This chain connects TRBV5-4 to TRBJ2-1; 8 positions match TRBD2. Per the germline V gene, CDR1 is SGHNT and CDR2 is YYREEE (reference sequence). Unmatched junction bases numbered 22, after V lost 3 bases and J lost 2 bases. The CDR3 runs 21 residues. Full variable domain (missing parts from reference TRBV5-4 and TRBJ2-1): ETGVTQSPTHLIKTRGQQVTLRCSSQSGHNTVSWYQQALGQGPQFIFQYYREEENGRGNFPPRFSGLQFPNYSSELNVNALELDDSALYLCASSSRLVWAGGDLTYNEQFFGPGTRLTVL.

This clonotype was observed a handful of times. CDR3 DNA sequence: TGCGCCAGCAGCTTGGACGGCCGGACAAGTCCCAGCGCGAGCACAGATACGCAGTATTTT. It codes for CASSLDGRTSPSASTDTQYF. This chain connects TRBV5-1 to TRBJ2-3; D may be TRBD1 (5 bases). CDR1 SGHRS and CDR2 YFSETQ come from the germline V gene. Trimming took 0 bases from V and 0 from J, leaving 23 bases between them. This CDR3 has 20 amino acids.

There are a few counts of this clonotype. The chain links TRBV28 to TRBJ2-4, with D maybe TRBD1 (6 bases). This CDR3 region has 14 residues. The germline CDR1 and CDR2 sequences are MDHEN and SYDVKM. Trimming took 3 bases from V and 7 from J, leaving 13 bases between them. The CDR3 DNA reads as TGTGCCAGCAGTTTGTCACAGGGTGGGAACATTCAGTACTTC. This codes for CASSLSQGGNIQYF.

J is TRBJ2-1 and V is TRBV3-1, with a tentative D call TRBD2 (6 bases). CDR1 is LGHDT, CDR2 YNNKEL, per germline (reference sequence). V was trimmed by 1 base and J by 9 bases, leaving 13 bases between them. The CDR3 runs to 14 residues. The CDR3 DNA is TGTGCCAGCAGCCAAGTTTGGGGGGTCGTTGAGCAGTTCTTC. This translates into CASSQVWGVVEQFF.

Comment on this clonotype: Its ends do not fully match the called genes, so a read error is possible. The V and J genes are TRBV3-1 and TRBJ2-1; 8 bases are a match to TRBD2. The germline CDR1 and CDR2 sequences are LGHDT and YNNKEL (reference sequence). The CDR3 spans 14 residues. CDR3 region: CASRQAGEFNEQFF. The DNA of the CDR3 is TGTGCCAGCAGGCAAGCGGGAGAGTTCAATGAGCAGTTCTTC.

As to this clonotype: The conserved phenylalanine or tryptophan normally closing the CDR3 is absent here, so this likely arose from a read error. It is unclear where the CDR3 begins or ends on the DNA, so no DNA is shown, and the CDR3 is as TCRdb lists it. The chain couples TRBV5-4 to TRBJ2-4; the table's D gene call, TRBD1, was not cross checked with the DNA. The CDR3 has 10 amino acids, counting both end residues. CDR1 is SGHNT, CDR2 YYREEE, per germline (reference sequence). The CDR3 here is CASSKGQPKG.

Many counts were recorded for this clonotype. J is TRBJ2-7 and V is TRBV3-1; D call uncertain. Germline V gene data show CDR1 as LGHDT and CDR2 as YNNKEL (reference sequence). This CDR3 is 14 amino acids long. Trimming pared 0 bases from V and 2 bases from J, leaving 8 bases between. CDR3 residues: CASSQDLTTYEQYF. Here the CDR3 DNA reads TGTGCCAGCAGCCAAGACCTCACTACCTACGAGCAGTACTTC.

This clonotype was recorded at least ten times. This sequence joins TRBV20-1 and TRBJ2-1; a possible D gene is TRBD2 (6 bases). The V gene's germline CDR1 is DFQATT and CDR2 SNEGSKA (reference sequence). Trimming pared 1 base from V and 10 bases from J, leaving 17 bases between. The CDR3 totals 14 residues. As DNA, the CDR3 is TGCAGTGCTAGAGTCCGCTTTAGCGGAGGGGAGCAGTTCTTC. It is translated as CSARVRFSGGEQFF.

The chain links TRBV5-1 to TRBJ2-1; D may be TRBD1 or TRBD2 (5 bases each). CDR1 SGHRS and CDR2 YFSETQ come from the germline V gene. V was shortened by 1 base and J by 2 bases, with 13 bases between the two germline ends. CDR3 length: 16 amino acids. The CDR3 region is CASSLRGGLPYNEQFF. CDR3 bases: TGCGCCAGCAGCTTGCGGGGCGGGCTGCCCTACAATGAGCAGTTCTTC.

This chain joins TRBV5-1 and TRBJ2-5; TRBD2 agrees at 11 bases. In germline, CDR1 is SGHRS, CDR2 YFSETQ. The trim removed 0 bases at V and 2 bases at J, leaving 3 bases unmatched. The CDR3 extends over 16 amino acids. DNA of the CDR3: TGCGCCAGCAGCTTGGCGACTAGCGGGATACAAGAGACCCAGTACTTC. This translates into CASSLATSGIQETQYF. The full variable domain, with the rest looked up from reference TRBV5-1 and TRBJ2-5, is KAGVTQTPRYLIKTRGQQVTLSCSPISGHRSVSWYQQTPGQGLQFLFEYFSETQRNKGNFPGRFSGRQFSNSRSEMNVSTLELGDSALYLCASSLATSGIQETQYFGPGTRLLVL.

This clonotype came up a few times. This chain links TRBV12-3 or TRBV12-4 with TRBJ1-4, with D unresolved. The CDR3 length is 14 residues. Trimming took 7 bases from V and 4 from J, leaving 13 bases between them. The CDR3 here is CASTPGDFNEKLFF. Here the CDR3 DNA reads TGTGCCAGCACCCCGGGTGACTTTAATGAAAAACTGTTTTTT.

Concerning this clonotype itself: A much larger clone differs by one base, so this may be a read error. This chain links TRBV5-1 with TRBJ1-1; 9 positions match TRBD1. This CDR3 spans 13 amino acids. Germline assignment: CDR1 SGHRS and CDR2 YFSETQ. After removal of 0 bases from V and 9 bases from J, the junction contained 3 bases not matched to a gene. The CDR3 reads CASSLEDRGKAFF. The CDR3 bases are TGCGCCAGCAGCTTGGAAGACAGGGGGAAAGCTTTCTTT.

About this clonotype itself: A much more abundant neighbour one base away suggests this may be a read error. CDR3 nucleotides: TGTGCCACCAGCCCGGGGGGATCGGGTTACAATGAGCAGTTCTTC. Translated, it gives CATSPGGSGYNEQFF. The chain is built from TRBV3-1 and TRBJ2-1; TRBD2 agrees at 7 bases. Germline CDR1 reads LGHDT; CDR2 reads YNNKEL (reference sequence). The CDR3 sequence is 15 residues long.

This clonotype occurred many times. The chain recombines TRBV20-1 with TRBJ2-3; tentatively, D is TRBD1 or TRBD2 (6 bases each). The germline V gene has CDR1 DFQATT and CDR2 SNEGSKA (reference sequence). V was pared by 6 bases and J by 2 bases, with 21 bases between. The CDR3 is made up of 16 amino acids. The CDR3 loop is CSAEGGQGGYTDTQYF. CDR3 DNA sequence: TGCAGTGCCGAAGGGGGGCAGGGCGGGTACACAGATACGCAGTATTTT.

This clonotype was counted many times. The J gene is TRBJ2-2, the V gene TRBV29-1; D not resolved. CDR1 is SQVTM and CDR2 is ANQGSEA in the germline V gene. The CDR3 is 12 residues long. Trimming removed 5 bases from V and 6 bases from J, with 10 bases in between. The CDR3 loop reads CSVFMESGELFF. In DNA, the CDR3 is TGCAGCGTTTTTATGGAGTCCGGGGAGCTGTTTTTT.

The chain recombines TRBV11-2 with TRBJ2-3; a weak D match, TRBD2 (6 bases). Deletions cut 1 base from V and 6 bases from J, with 20 bases between. Per germline, CDR1 SGHAT and CDR2 FQNNGV. This CDR3 region has 17 residues. The CDR3 sequence is CASSLGRGVVAADTQYF. CDR3 nucleotide sequence: TGTGCCAGCAGCTTAGGGAGGGGAGTTGTGGCCGCGGATACGCAGTATTTT.

This chain links TRBV28 with TRBJ1-5; D remains ambiguous. Trimming took off 3 bases at V and 7 bases at J, with 16 bases between the two ends. The CDR3 runs to 15 residues. The germline V gene encodes CDR1 MDHEN and CDR2 SYDVKM. CDR3 DNA: TGTGCCAGCAGTTTGGTGGTAGGTTCGGGCCAGCCCCAGCATTTT. Translated, it gives CASSLVVGSGQPQHF. The full variable domain, completed using reference TRBV28 and TRBJ1-5, is DVKVTQSSRYLVKRTGEKVFLECVQDMDHENMFWYRQDPGLGLRLIYFSYDVKMKEKGDIPEGYSVSREKKERFSLILESASTNQTSMYLCASSLVVGSGQPQHFGDGTRLSIL.

This clonotype occurred many times. The chain employs TRBV20-1 and TRBJ1-1; D possibly corresponds to TRBD1 (5 bases). Germline CDR1 is DFQATT and CDR2 is SNEGSKA (reference sequence). With 4 bases removed from V and 5 bases from J, the gap between germline ends came to 17 bases. CDR3 length equals 14 residues. Here the CDR3 reads CSATAEGLGTEAFF. CDR3 nucleotides: TGCAGTGCTACCGCCGAGGGGCTGGGGACTGAAGCTTTCTTT.

This clonotype was found a few times. The chain uses TRBV20-1 and TRBJ2-6, with 9 bases aligning to TRBD1. Per the germline V gene, CDR1 is DFQATT and CDR2 is SNEGSKA (reference sequence). The V gene end was trimmed by 0 bases and the J gene end by 3 bases; junction bases not matched to a gene: 9. The CDR3 is 18 amino acids. CDR3 in DNA: TGCAGTGCTAGAGACCCCCGACAGGGGGTGATTGGGGCCAACGTCCTGACTTTC. It yields the protein CSARDPRQGVIGANVLTF.

The chain couples TRBV12-3 or TRBV12-4 to TRBJ2-5; D unclear. V shed 8 bases and J shed 5 bases, with 12 bases lying between them. The CDR3 length is 12 residues. The CDR3 reads CASCQMGETQYF. CDR3 DNA sequence: TGTGCCAGCTGCCAGATGGGGGAGACCCAGTACTTC.

This clonotype was observed at least ten times. This chain uses TRBV5-6 with TRBJ2-5; unclear D gene. Trimming removed 2 bases from V and 5 bases from J, with 16 bases in between. Germline loops: CDR1 SGHDT, CDR2 YYEEEE. This CDR3 is 15 amino acids long. As DNA, the CDR3 is TGTGCCAGCAGCTTTCTAGGCGACCGCCCGGAGACCCAGTACTTC. Translation gives CASSFLGDRPETQYF.